These 27 T cell receptor beta chains originate from one sample sequenced in a study of technical replicates of blood from a few donors (dated by TCRdb to the late 2010s). The library was obtained by the immunoSEQ multiplex PCR assay. TCRdb carries this immuneACCESS record with in-frame sequences only. Its versions omit some clonotypes, under half of them owing to an unresolved V gene in the studies checked, with the rest unexplained. The sample data list about 62,000 clones, and 87% of these were observed just once. The ten most abundant clones make up around 4.9% of the sample. Sequenced sample: PBMCs. These receptors were obtained from a human donor in good health. Some clones in this sample may be carry-over from other donors' samples.

The V and J genes are TRBV7-2 and TRBJ2-1; 9 nucleotides agree with TRBD2. The trim removed 4 bases at V and 10 bases at J, leaving 8 bases unmatched. The CDR3 covers 14 residues. Germline assignment: CDR1 SGHTA and CDR2 FQGNSA. CDR3 loop: CASSSQAGGGEQFF. The CDR3 coding sequence is TGTGCCAGCAGCTCACAAGCGGGGGGTGGAGAGCAGTTCTTC.

The gene calls are TRBV6-5 and TRBJ2-5, with a possible D match to TRBD2 (6 bases). The length of the CDR3 is 13 residues. Germline lookup yields CDR1 MNHEY and CDR2 SVGAGI. Trimming took 5 bases from V and 7 from J, leaving 14 bases between them. CDR3 residues: CASSPTGTRTQYF. Written as DNA, the CDR3 is TGTGCCAGCAGTCCTACCGGGACTCGGACCCAGTACTTC.

The gene calls are TRBV7-2 and TRBJ1-2; D gene uncertain. Per germline, CDR1 SGHTA and CDR2 FQGNSA. This CDR3 spans 12 amino acids. Trimming took off 7 bases at V and 4 bases at J, with 10 bases between the two ends. The CDR3 coding sequence is TGTGCCAGCAACCGGGGAATCTATGGCTACACCTTC. Translating gives CASNRGIYGYTF.

The genes are TRBV19 and TRBJ1-1; 7 bases map to TRBD1. The CDR3 length is 13 residues. The V segment lost 7 bases and the J segment 3 bases; nucleotides outside the gene matches: 5. CDR1 and CDR2 (germline): LNHDA, SQIVND (reference sequence). The CDR3 region is CASKIDRDTEAFF. In DNA, the CDR3 is TGTGCCAGTAAGATTGACAGGGACACTGAAGCTTTCTTT.

The chain employs TRBV2 and TRBJ2-3; 12 positions match TRBD2. This CDR3 contains 15 residues. J gave up 9 bases and V 1 base, and 5 bases lay outside the gene matches. From germline, CDR1 is SNHLY and CDR2 FYNNEI. DNA of the CDR3: TGTGCCAGCAGTGAAGAACTAGCGGGAGGTGGGACGCAGTATTTT. As protein: CASSEELAGGGTQYF.

This chain joins TRBV25-1 and TRBJ1-5, with D possibly TRBD1 on 6 matching bases. Germline CDR1 and CDR2: MGHDK and SYGVNS. The V end was cut by 3 bases, the J end by 7 bases, with 13 bases between. The CDR3 has 14 residues. In nucleotides, the CDR3 is TGTGCCAGCAGTGAGGCGGGGGCCGGGCAGCCCCAGCATTTT. Encoded protein: CASSEAGAGQPQHF.

This clone was counted a few times. V is TRBV4-1 and J is TRBJ1-4; no firm D call. The CDR3 extends over 17 amino acids. Germline V gives CDR1 MGHRA, CDR2 YSYEKL. V was trimmed by 3 bases and J by 8 bases, leaving 22 bases between them. The CDR3 coding sequence is TGCGCCAGCAGCCATCCCTCGAGGCGGGCTGAGGAAGAAAAACTGTTTTTT. This codes for CASSHPSRRAEEEKLFF.

The rearrangement uses TRBV4-3 and TRBJ2-7, with TRBD1 identical over 11 bases. The CDR3 has 16 residues. Germline V CDR1 and CDR2: LGHNA, YSLEER. V lost 3 bases and J lost 2; bases outside the gene matches: 6. CDR3 nucleotide sequence: TGCGCCAGCAGCCAGAGGACAGGGGGCGACCCCTACGAGCAGTACTTC. Protein product: CASSQRTGGDPYEQYF.

This chain joins TRBV7-8 and TRBJ2-1; D remains unclear. The CDR3 is 11 residues long. CDR1 and CDR2 from the germline V gene are SGHVS and FQNEAQ. V was pared by 6 bases and J by 4 bases, with 4 bases between. The CDR3 reads CASRAYNEQFF. The CDR3 DNA sequence: TGTGCCAGCAGGGCATACAATGAGCAGTTCTTC.

The chain has TRBV5-1 and TRBJ2-7; 10 nucleotides match TRBD2. With 1 base clipped from V and 2 bases from J, the junction kept 3 bases outside the gene matches. This CDR3 region has 15 residues. Germline V CDR1 and CDR2: SGHRS, YFSETQ. The CDR3 nucleotides read TGCGCCAGCAGCTTGAAAGCGGGAGGGCCCTACGAGCAGTACTTC. This translates into CASSLKAGGPYEQYF.

The CDR3 DNA reads as TGTGCCAGCAGCCAAGATCTATTTGGGCTTAAAGTGGAAAAACTGTTTTTT. This codes for CASSQDLFGLKVEKLFF. J is TRBJ1-4 and V is TRBV4-2; no clear D gene. Germline CDR1 is LGHNA and CDR2 is YNFKEQ. The length of the CDR3 is 17 residues. The V gene lost 0 bases and the J gene lost 8 bases, with 19 bases spanning the gap.

The chain carries TRBV4-3 and TRBJ2-1; D is unresolved. Germline loops: CDR1 LGHNA, CDR2 YSLEER. This CDR3 region has 15 residues. V lost 5 bases to trimming and J lost 9 bases, with 20 bases between them. In DNA form, the CDR3 reads TGCGCCAGCAGCAAAGGGTCGTTGAGCCGGTCTGAGCAGTTCTTC. Amino acids: CASSKGSLSRSEQFF.

The chain links TRBV10-3 to TRBJ2-7; D is possibly TRBD2 (6 bases). Deletions cut 0 bases from V and 5 bases from J, with 20 bases between. The CDR3 is 17 amino acids. Germline assignment: CDR1 ENHRY and CDR2 SYGVKD. CDR3 sequence reads: CAISESKLGGKDHEQYF. CDR3 sequence (DNA): TGTGCCATCAGTGAGTCGAAGTTAGGAGGGAAGGACCACGAGCAGTACTTC.

V is TRBV12-5 and J is TRBJ2-3; a weak D match, TRBD1 (6 bases). V was cut by 0 bases and J by 9 bases, with 16 bases left in between. CDR3 length: 15 amino acids. CDR1 and CDR2 (germline): LGHNT, FRNRAP. CDR3 DNA sequence: TGTGCTAGTGGTTTGGTACTAGTGGACAGCCTCACGCAGTATTTT. Amino acid sequence: CASGLVLVDSLTQYF.

The rearrangement uses TRBV11-1 and TRBJ2-7; 14 bases align to TRBD2. In germline, CDR1 is SGHAT, CDR2 FQDESV (reference sequence). After removal of 2 bases from V and 6 bases from J, the junction contained 6 bases not matched to a gene. The length of the CDR3 is 16 residues. The CDR3 protein is CASSLPGLAGVREQYF. CDR3 DNA sequence: TGTGCCAGCAGCTTACCGGGACTAGCGGGAGTCCGCGAGCAGTACTTC.

This clone was picked up one time. V and J are TRBV9 and TRBJ2-2; a possible D gene is TRBD2 (6 bases). Trimming took 1 base from V and 4 from J, leaving 14 bases between them. The CDR3 extends over 16 amino acids. Germline V lookup: CDR1 SGDLS, CDR2 YYNGEE. CDR3 amino acids: CASSVRGYGGTGELFF. In DNA form, the CDR3 reads TGTGCCAGCAGCGTACGGGGGTACGGTGGCACCGGGGAGCTGTTTTTT.

J is TRBJ1-1 and V is TRBV7-2; 7 bases agree with TRBD1. With 5 bases clipped from V and 11 bases from J, the junction kept 8 bases outside the gene matches. The CDR3 loop spans 12 amino acids. Per the germline V gene, CDR1 is SGHTA and CDR2 is FQGNSA. The CDR3 spells CASSLRQGSAFF. In nucleotides, the CDR3 is TGTGCCAGCAGCCTCCGACAGGGTTCGGCTTTCTTT.

The chain carries TRBV6-6 and TRBJ2-7, with 8 bases identical to TRBD1. The CDR3 is 14 residues long. From germline, CDR1 is MNHNY and CDR2 SVGAGI (reference sequence). Unmatched junction bases numbered 10, after V lost 5 bases and J lost 7 bases. CDR3 in amino acids: CASSKRTGMGEQYF. In DNA form, the CDR3 reads TGTGCCAGCAGTAAAAGGACAGGGATGGGGGAGCAGTACTTC.

This chain connects TRBV6-5 to TRBJ2-2; 10 bases agree with TRBD2. The CDR3 extends over 16 amino acids. The V gene end was trimmed by 2 bases and the J gene end by 7 bases; junction bases not matched to a gene: 7. From germline, CDR1 is MNHEY and CDR2 SVGAGI. The CDR3 sequence is CASSYKGAGGRGELFF. In DNA, the CDR3 is TGTGCCAGCAGTTACAAGGGAGCGGGAGGGCGCGGGGAGCTGTTTTTT.

The chain joins TRBV5-1 to TRBJ1-1, with 8 nucleotides matching TRBD1. The J segment lost 6 bases and the V segment lost 7 bases, leaving 17 bases of the junction unmatched. This CDR3 has 16 amino acids. Germline CDR1 is SGHRS and CDR2 is YFSETQ. For the CDR3, the DNA is TGCGCCAGCGCTCTTCCAGGGGGCGCGAGTTTATCTGAAGCTTTCTTT. Translated, it gives CASALPGGASLSEAFF.

The V gene is TRBV7-3, the J gene TRBJ2-5, with TRBD2 matching 8 bases. This CDR3 has 16 amino acids. Germline CDR1 SGHTA, CDR2 FQGTGA. Unmatched junction bases numbered 8, after V lost 3 bases and J lost 2 bases. As DNA, the CDR3 is TGTGCCAGCAGCTTTCGGGGGGGCGGGGAGCAAGAGACCCAGTACTTC. Its protein product is CASSFRGGGEQETQYF.

This clone occurred a few times. V gene TRBV15 combines with J gene TRBJ2-7, with 7 bases fitting TRBD1. The CDR3 covers 16 residues. From germline, CDR1 is LNHNV and CDR2 YYDKDF (reference sequence). With 0 bases clipped from V and 2 bases from J, the junction kept 7 bases outside the gene matches. CDR3 nucleotides: TGTGCCACCAGCAGAGAAATAGGGACAGCACCCTACGAGCAGTACTTC. Amino acids: CATSREIGTAPYEQYF.

The rearrangement joins TRBV7-8 to TRBJ2-7; 12 bases agree with TRBD1. This CDR3 spans 17 amino acids. Germline V gene lookup returns CDR1 SGHVS and CDR2 FQNEAQ. J was trimmed by 9 bases and V by 0 bases; bases with no gene match: 12. CDR3 sequence reads: CASSLALFGTGGPGQYF. In nucleotides, the CDR3 is TGTGCCAGCAGCTTAGCGCTTTTCGGGACAGGGGGCCCCGGGCAGTACTTC. Full variable domain (remainder filled in from reference TRBV7-8 and TRBJ2-7): GAGVSQSPRYKVAKRGQDVALRCDPISGHVSLFWYQQALGQGPEFLTYFQNEAQLDKSGLPSDRFFAERPEGSVSTLKIQRTQQEDSAVYLCASSLALFGTGGPGQYFGPGTRLTVT.

The CDR3 DNA is TGTGCCAGCAGCTTAGGCTGGGGGGAGAACACCATATATTTT. This encodes CASSLGWGENTIYF. The J gene is TRBJ1-3, the V gene TRBV7-6, with D possibly matching TRBD1 (5 bases). V gave up 1 base and J gave up 7 bases, with 11 bases separating them. The CDR3 runs 14 residues. The germline gives CDR1 SGHVS, CDR2 FNYEAQ.

The DNA for the CDR3 is TGTGCCAGCAGTGATCACAGGTCGGAAGAAAAACTGTTTTTT. Protein: CASSDHRSEEKLFF. The chain is built from TRBV2 and TRBJ1-4; D possibly corresponds to TRBD1 (5 bases). This CDR3 spans 14 amino acids. Germline-derived CDR1 and CDR2 are SNHLY and FYNNEI. V was pared by 3 bases and J by 8 bases, with 13 bases between.

The rearrangement links TRBV27 to TRBJ1-5, with 9 bases fitting TRBD1. The CDR3 extends over 15 amino acids. The V gene end was trimmed by 2 bases and the J gene end by 6 bases; junction bases not matched to a gene: 5. From germline, CDR1 is MNHEY and CDR2 SMNVEV (reference sequence). The CDR3 coding sequence is TGTGCCAGCAGTTTAGCCGGGACAGGGACTCAGCCCCAGCATTTT. Amino acid sequence: CASSLAGTGTQPQHF.

The chain employs TRBV7-2 and TRBJ2-5, with a possible D match to TRBD2 (6 bases). CDR1 and CDR2 (germline): SGHTA, FQGNSA. CDR3 length: 14 amino acids. V was shortened by 5 bases and J by 2 bases, with 12 bases between the two germline ends. CDR3 DNA sequence: TGTGCCAGCAGCCCTCTTCGGGGGCAAGAGACCCAGTACTTC. This translates into CASSPLRGQETQYF.